One sample yielded the 14 T cell receptor beta chains listed below, sequenced in a study of regulatory T cells in long-lasting Graves disease. According to the study, TCR beta libraries were built with iRepertoire HTBI primers and CDR3-region Arm-PCR. Via MiXCR, TCRdb re-called the multiplex PCR reads, giving one row per CDR3 protein. Among roughly 430,000 distinct CDR3 sequences listed, over 20% were seen once. The time point: persistent/refractory GD, antithyroid drugs over 5 years with positive TRAb. The authors made the TCR library using RNA they extracted from PBMCs. The sample here was peripheral blood mononuclear cells (PBMCs), taken when the disease was refractory, from a patient treated with antithyroid drugs. The receptors derive from a female donor with Graves disease.

This clonotype was detected many times. V and J are TRBV12-3 or TRBV12-4 and TRBJ2-2; no definite D call. V lost 2 bases, J lost 2 bases, and 9 bases lay in between. There are 15 residues in the CDR3. This CDR3 is CASSLFGANTGELFF. CDR3 nucleotides: TGTGCCAGCAGTTTATTCGGCGCCAACACCGGGGAGCTGTTTTTT.

This clonotype has only a few counts. V is TRBV20-1 and J is TRBJ2-2; D possibly uses TRBD1 or TRBD2 (6 bases each). Germline CDR1 DFQATT, CDR2 SNEGSKA (reference sequence). V lost 1 base and J 5 bases, leaving 17 bases between the germline ends. There are 16 residues in the CDR3. The CDR3 bases are TGCAGTGCTAGAGGGTACGGGGGCGCGCGGACCGGGGAGCTGTTTTTT. The encoded protein is CSARGYGGARTGELFF.

The chain links TRBV2 to TRBJ2-3; D is undetermined. The ends were cut back, 7 bases at V and 6 bases at J, with 8 bases in the middle. This CDR3 spans 11 amino acids. CDR1 SNHLY and CDR2 FYNNEI come from the germline V gene. CDR3 region: CASTDGDTQYF. The CDR3 region has the DNA TGTGCCAGCACTGACGGGGATACGCAGTATTTT.

This chain's CDR3 is CASSQSGSSSGTQYF. The CDR3 DNA sequence: TGTGCCAGCAGCCAGAGCGGGAGTTCCAGTGGTACGCAGTATTTT. V is TRBV4-2 and J is TRBJ2-3; 8 bases agree with TRBD2. V was clipped by 3 bases and J by 8 bases; unmatched bases: 10. The CDR3 is 15 residues long. Germline CDR1 and CDR2: LGHNA and YNFKEQ.

The genes are TRBV27 and TRBJ2-7; 7 nucleotides match TRBD1. V lost 3 bases and J lost 0; bases outside the gene matches: 26. CDR1 MNHEY and CDR2 SMNVEV come from the germline V gene (reference sequence). This CDR3 region has 22 residues. CDR3 region: CASSFPTGPGQQDLTSSYEQYF. CDR3 DNA sequence: TGTGCCAGCAGTTTCCCCACAGGCCCGGGACAGCAAGATCTGACCTCCTCCTACGAGCAGTACTTC.

This chain uses TRBV15 with TRBJ2-4; TRBD1 might be the D (5 bases). V was shortened by 5 bases and J by 5 bases, with 13 bases between the two germline ends. Germline-derived CDR1 and CDR2 are LNHNV and YYDKDF (reference sequence). The length of the CDR3 is 14 residues. For the CDR3, the DNA is TGTGCCACCAGCGGCAGGGATTTGGAAAACATTCAGTACTTC. This sequence encodes CATSGRDLENIQYF.

This clonotype appeared many times. This rearrangement joins TRBV6-1 to TRBJ1-2; D gene ambiguous. Germline CDR1 reads MNHNS; CDR2 reads SASEGT. With 7 bases removed from V and 1 base from J, the gap between germline ends came to 13 bases. This CDR3 is 14 amino acids long. CDR3 amino acids: CASTSAVGNYGYTF. The CDR3 DNA reads TGTGCCAGCACCAGTGCGGTGGGTAACTATGGCTACACCTTC.

Concerning this clonotype: This sequence may be a read error, since a much larger clone differs from it by one base. This chain uses TRBV24-1 with TRBJ2-1; perhaps TRBD2 as D (5 bases). The CDR3 is 14 amino acids. Per the germline V gene, CDR1 is KGHDR and CDR2 is SFDVKD. The V end was cut by 4 bases, the J end by 7 bases, with 13 bases between. In DNA, the CDR3 is TGTGCCACCAGTGAGGACGGGGATAGGAATGAGCAGTTCTTC. It is translated as CATSEDGDRNEQFF.

This clonotype was recorded many times. The chain links TRBV29-1 to TRBJ2-2; D unresolved. V was pared by 6 bases and J by 1 base, with 6 bases between. The CDR3 has 12 amino acids. Germline V gene lookup returns CDR1 SQVTM and CDR2 ANQGSEA. In DNA, the CDR3 is TGCAGCGTCAAGGGGAACACCGGGGAGCTGTTTTTT. It yields the protein CSVKGNTGELFF.

This clonotype was seen many times. The chain links TRBV20-1 to TRBJ2-7, with TRBD2 matching 7 bases. The V gene's germline CDR1 is DFQATT and CDR2 SNEGSKA (reference sequence). CDR3 size: 13 residues. V shed 2 bases, J shed 7 bases, and the junction held 8 bases outside the gene matches. CDR3 in DNA: TGCAGTGCTAGACCGGGACTAACGAGGGAGCAGTACTTC. It codes for CSARPGLTREQYF.

This clonotype was counted many times. The rearrangement links TRBV24-1 to TRBJ2-2; D tentatively reads TRBD1 or TRBD2 (5 bases each). This CDR3 comprises 14 residues. V was cut by 4 bases and J by 0 bases, with 5 bases left in between. Germline V gene lookup returns CDR1 KGHDR and CDR2 SFDVKD. In DNA, the CDR3 is TGTGCCACCAGTGAGGGGGCGAACACCGGGGAGCTGTTTTTT. It codes for CATSEGANTGELFF.

This clonotype was seen a few times. V is TRBV5-4 and J is TRBJ2-2, with TRBD2 as a possible D gene (6 bases). Trimming took 5 bases from V and 7 from J, leaving 18 bases between them. The CDR3 has 15 amino acids. Germline assignment: CDR1 SGHNT and CDR2 YYREEE (reference sequence). In DNA form, the CDR3 reads TGTGCCAGCAGATCGAACCGGGACTCAATCGGGGAGCTGTTTTTT. Translation: CASRSNRDSIGELFF.

This clonotype showed up many times. The J gene is TRBJ1-6, the V gene TRBV27; TRBD1 matches at 10 bases. Unmatched junction bases numbered 4, after V lost 2 bases and J lost 9 bases. The CDR3 has 15 residues. Germline lookup yields CDR1 MNHEY and CDR2 SMNVEV (reference sequence). CDR3 DNA: TGTGCCAGCAGTTTAGACAGGGGGCATGGTTCACCCCTCCACTTT. This sequence encodes CASSLDRGHGSPLHF.

The chain joins TRBV7-9 to TRBJ1-2; 7 bases agree with TRBD1. The CDR3 has 14 amino acids. V gave up 1 base and J gave up 6 bases; unmatched junction bases: 5. The V gene's germline CDR1 is SEHNR and CDR2 FQNEAQ (reference sequence). CDR3 sequence reads: CASSLGQGVNGYTF. The CDR3 DNA follows: TGTGCCAGCAGCTTAGGGCAGGGGGTGAATGGCTACACCTTC.